The 3 T cell receptor beta chains below were found in one sample sequenced in a study of T cell repertoires in cytomegalovirus infection. TCRdb re-called the reads through MiXCR, storing one row per CDR3 protein. The sample records approximately 260,000 distinct CDR3 sequences, roughly 21% being singletons. For these TCRs, the target antigens are not known. Here the sequenced sample was cultured PBMCs, taken from culture after CMV antigen stimulation. The origin of the receptors is a human donor in good health (CMV status not recorded). Some clones in this sample may be carry-over from other donors' samples.

This clonotype was observed a handful of times. The V gene is TRBV15, the J gene TRBJ2-4; 8 bases fit TRBD1. This CDR3 contains 15 residues. Germline lookup yields CDR1 LNHNV and CDR2 YYDKDF (reference sequence). With V trimmed by 1 base and J by 4 bases, 3 bases remained unmatched. CDR3 DNA sequence: TGTGCCACCAGCAGAGCCGGGACAGGAAAAAACATTCAGTACTTC. This encodes CATSRAGTGKNIQYF. The full variable domain, in which reference TRBV15 and TRBJ2-4 provide the parts outside the CDR3, is DAMVIQNPRYQVTQFGKPVTLSCSQTLNHNVMYWYQQKSSQAPKLLFHYYDKDFNNEADTPDNFQSRRPNTSFCFLDIRSPGLGDTAMYLCATSRAGTGKNIQYFGAGTRLSVL.

This sequence joins TRBV24-1 and TRBJ2-1; a weak D match, TRBD2 (6 bases). Trimming removed 7 bases at V and 8 bases at J, with 17 bases between. The CDR3 runs to 14 residues. CDR1 is KGHDR and CDR2 is SFDVKD in the germline V gene. CDR3 coding DNA: TGTGCCACCAGCGGGGGAGCAGGGTCAGATGAGCAGTTCTTC. Its protein is CATSGGAGSDEQFF.

This chain links TRBV4-1 with TRBJ2-7; D possibly corresponds to TRBD2 (5 bases). This CDR3 comprises 10 residues. Germline-derived CDR1 and CDR2 are MGHRA and YSYEKL. CDR3 sequence reads: CASSAAEGPV. CDR3 bases: TGCGCCAGCAGCGCGGCCGAGGGTCCAGTC.